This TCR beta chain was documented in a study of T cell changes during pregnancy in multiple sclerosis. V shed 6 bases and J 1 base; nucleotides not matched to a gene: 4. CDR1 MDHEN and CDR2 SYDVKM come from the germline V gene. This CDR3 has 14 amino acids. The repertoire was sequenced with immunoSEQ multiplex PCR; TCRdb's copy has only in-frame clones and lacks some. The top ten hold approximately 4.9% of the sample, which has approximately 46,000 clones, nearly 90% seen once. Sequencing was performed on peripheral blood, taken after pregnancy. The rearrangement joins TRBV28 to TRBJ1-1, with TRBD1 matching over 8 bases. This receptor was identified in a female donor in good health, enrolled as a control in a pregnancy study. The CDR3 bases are TGTGCCAGCAGACTACAGGGGGGGAACACTGAAGCTTTCTTT. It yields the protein CASRLQGGNTEAFF.